The present T cell receptor beta chain was sequenced within a study of T cells in Graves' hyperthyroidism and ophthalmopathy. Study-wide context: The authors collected peripheral blood at initial diagnosis, before any treatment.

The CDR3 runs to 15 residues. Germline assignment: CDR1 LGHDT and CDR2 YNNKEL (reference sequence). The ends were cut back, 1 base at V and 1 base at J, with 8 bases in the middle. This clonotype was seen ten or more times. Its antigen is currently unknown. The study left out patients who had uncontrolled infection, other autoimmune disease, pregnancy or lactation. The diagnoses drew upon clinical symptoms, serum thyroxine and TRAb, thyroid ultrasound and orbital computed tomography. RNA transcripts yielded amplified TCR beta CDR3 regions. The primer set for the first-round RT-PCR of the TCR CDR3 was HTBI. TCRdb fed the multiplex PCR reads into MiXCR, producing one record per CDR3 protein. The sample contains around 600,000 distinct CDR3 sequences, about 14% of which appear only once. Broader study findings: Blood also carried most thyroid clonotypes expanded above 0.001.

The chain uses TRBV3-1 and TRBJ2-1, with D possibly matching TRBD2 (5 bases). The clonotype was recovered from a woman aged 45-59 years with Graves' ophthalmopathy. The sequencing input was blood. The CDR3: CASSQAGSSYNEQFF. Written as DNA, the CDR3 is TGTGCCAGCAGCCAAGCGGGGTCGTCCTACAATGAGCAGTTCTTC.